The present entry profiles one T cell receptor beta chain with its context. Original data processing: Quantification of nucleated cells was approximated via reference gene primer amplification. The table came from immunoSEQ multiplex PCR; TCRdb's copy has only in-frame clones and leaves some out. V, J and clone size reflect that table, while D and trimming were determined from the DNA. Of about 170,000 clones detected, around four fifths appear once; the ten largest clones hold 6.5% to 9%. This CDR3 is 14 amino acids long. Trimming stripped 4 bases from V and 0 bases from J, with 8 bases between. Germline-derived CDR1 and CDR2 are SGDLS and YYNGEE. This sample was taken from a study of blood T cell repertoires in COVID-19. Study information: In each case, the material was cDNA or gDNA derived from T cells, B-cell-depleted T cells, or PBMCs.

The sequence was collected from a woman at least 80 years old with COVID-19, enrolled during active disease. Sequencing was performed on peripheral blood. The V and J genes are TRBV9 and TRBJ1-3; D ambiguous. The CDR3 is CASSPQFSGNTIYF. The CDR3 DNA reads TGTGCCAGCAGCCCCCAGTTCTCTGGAAACACCATATATTTT.